The rows below give T cell receptor beta chains drawn from one sample of a study of T cells after yellow fever vaccination. A single record per CDR3 protein comes from TCRdb applying MiXCR to the 5' RACE reads. This sample has 620,000 or so distinct CDR3 sequences, with about 12% found just once. Here the sequenced sample was PBMCs, taken on the day of the yellow fever booster vaccination. These receptors were obtained from a man aged 25 to 45 who received the YFV17D yellow fever vaccine. Each CDR3 is given with its conserved first and last residue. A D gene is named only where the DNA matches it firmly. A row's size may be missing; if present it is once, few, many or a size class.

D gene	clone size	V gene	J gene	CDR3 protein	CDR3 DNA
TRBD2	-	TRBV7-2	TRBJ2-7	CASSLVLAGDYEQYF	TGTGCCAGCAGCTTAGTCCTAGCGGGTGACTACGAGCAGTACTTC
TRBD1	few	TRBV7-8	TRBJ2-5	CASSQPDRAFPSQYF	TGTGCCAGCAGCCAACCCGACAGGGCCTTCCCTTCCCAGTACTTC
-	many	TRBV28	TRBJ1-1	CASSLSGRGSRPEAFF	TGTGCCAGCAGTTTATCTGGGAGGGGGTCTAGGCCTGAAGCTTTCTTT
-	few	TRBV28	TRBJ1-4	CASTEARIGYNEKLFF	TGTGCCAGCACCGAAGCCCGAATCGGATATAATGAAAAACTGTTTTTT
TRBD1	few	TRBV20-1	TRBJ2-7	CSASPGQIPYEQYF	TGCAGTGCGAGCCCGGGACAGATTCCCTACGAGCAGTACTTC
TRBD1	-	TRBV7-2	TRBJ2-7	CASSSDREAYYEQYF	TGTGCCAGCAGCTCGGACAGGGAAGCGTACTACGAGCAGTACTTC
-	-	TRBV12-3/TRBV12-4	TRBJ2-7	CASSQKGGFGSYEQYF	TGTGCCAGCTCCCAAAAAGGAGGGTTCGGATCCTACGAGCAGTACTTC
-	-	TRBV12-3/TRBV12-4	TRBJ2-1	CASSLWGPLQFF	TGTGCCAGCAGTTTATGGGGGCCCTTGCAGTTCTTC
TRBD2	-	TRBV20-1	TRBJ2-7	CSARAPGLAGGRPALFSYEQYF	TGCAGTGCTAGAGCCCCGGGACTAGCGGGAGGCCGACCAGCCCTCTTCTCCTACGAGCAGTACTTC
-	many	TRBV29-1	TRBJ2-5	CSSNPMGETQYF	TGCAGCTCCAACCCAATGGGGGAGACCCAGTACTTC